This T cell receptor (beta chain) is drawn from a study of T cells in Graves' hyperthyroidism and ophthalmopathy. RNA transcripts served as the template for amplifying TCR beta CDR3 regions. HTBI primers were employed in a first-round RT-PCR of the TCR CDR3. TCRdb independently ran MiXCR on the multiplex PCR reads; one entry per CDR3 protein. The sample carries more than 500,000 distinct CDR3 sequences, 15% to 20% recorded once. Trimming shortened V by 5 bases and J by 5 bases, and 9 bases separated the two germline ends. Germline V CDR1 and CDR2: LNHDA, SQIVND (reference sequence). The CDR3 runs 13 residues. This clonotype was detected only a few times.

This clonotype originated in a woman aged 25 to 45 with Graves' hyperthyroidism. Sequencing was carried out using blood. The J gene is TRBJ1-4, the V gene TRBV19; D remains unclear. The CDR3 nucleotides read TGTGCCAGTAGTGGCAGCCAAAATGAAAAACTGTTTTTT. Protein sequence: CASSGSQNEKLFF.